This TCR beta chain was recovered during a study of CD8+ T cells in alopecia areata. On the study more broadly: The duration of tofacitinib was 6 to 18 months, with 6 months off drug afterward.

Investigators isolated RNA and reverse transcribed it into cDNA to act as the sequencing template. Assay used: immunoSEQ multiplex PCR; TCRdb lists only in-frame clones, some missing. The sample contains about 180,000 clones, 50% to 60% of which appear only once. A few counts support this clone. The germline V gene encodes CDR1 SNHLY and CDR2 FYNNEI. J lost 0 bases, V lost 6 bases, and 11 bases had no gene match. This CDR3 has 17 residues. Sequenced material: CD4+ T cells sorted from blood, taken at week 0. This sequence originates from a human donor with alopecia areata. The V and J genes are TRBV2 and TRBJ2-1; 7 nucleotides match TRBD2. The CDR3 DNA follows: TGTGCCAGCAGAGGAAGGAGAGAGCGGGGCTCCTACAATGAGCAGTTCTTC. This encodes CASRGRRERGSYNEQFF.